The sequence of this T cell receptor (beta chain) was determined in a study of T cell responses to AZD1222 COVID-19 vaccine. The CDR3 is made up of 14 amino acids. The germline gives CDR1 SNHLY, CDR2 FYNNEI. Deletions cut 6 bases from V and 0 bases from J, with 10 bases between. Assay: immunoSEQ multiplex PCR; the TCRdb copy retains only in-frame clones and omits some. The repertoire holds 130,000 to 150,000 clones, with 86% as singletons. The chain joins TRBV2 to TRBJ2-3; D unresolved. This receptor was identified in an adult who received the AZD1222 COVID-19 vaccine. The source material was peripheral blood, sampled 28 days after the second AZD1222 dose. The CDR3: CASRPGLSTDTQYF. CDR3 sequence (DNA): TGTGCCAGCAGGCCGGGCCTGAGCACAGATACGCAGTATTTT.